The clone carrying this T cell receptor (delta chain) was found many times. What it recognizes is unknown. The sample comes from a study of γδ T cells in repeated Plasmodium falciparum infection. Study in general: Malian children with intense seasonal malaria exposure were compared with matched Australian children. Samples were taken at baseline, before some infections, and 21 days after each.

Germline CDR1 is TSWWSYY and CDR2 is QGS. V was shortened by 0 bases and J by 3 bases, with 17 bases between the two germline ends. CDR3 length: 17 amino acids. Sequencing covered both gamma and delta TCR chains per sample. TCRdb re-processed the multiplex PCR reads via CATT. The table shows around 86,000 delta-chain clones, with around 1.4% occurring only once. Vgamma9/Vdelta2+ and Vdelta2-negative gammadelta T cells were flow-sorted from PBMC for bulk sequencing. Study-wide results and limits: In Vdelta2-negative, largely Vdelta1+, gammadelta repertoires, repeated controlled infections appeared to drive clonal selection waves.

The chain links TRDV1 to TRDJ1, with D possibly matching TRDD3 (6 bases). The TCR originated in a pool of human donors (malaria-infected and uninfected, not separated). The specimen sequenced was gamma-delta T cells from blood. In DNA form, the CDR3 reads TGTGCTCTTGGGGAACTTGGTGGGGGGGAATACCCCGATAAACTCATCTTT. Translation gives CALGELGGGEYPDKLIF.